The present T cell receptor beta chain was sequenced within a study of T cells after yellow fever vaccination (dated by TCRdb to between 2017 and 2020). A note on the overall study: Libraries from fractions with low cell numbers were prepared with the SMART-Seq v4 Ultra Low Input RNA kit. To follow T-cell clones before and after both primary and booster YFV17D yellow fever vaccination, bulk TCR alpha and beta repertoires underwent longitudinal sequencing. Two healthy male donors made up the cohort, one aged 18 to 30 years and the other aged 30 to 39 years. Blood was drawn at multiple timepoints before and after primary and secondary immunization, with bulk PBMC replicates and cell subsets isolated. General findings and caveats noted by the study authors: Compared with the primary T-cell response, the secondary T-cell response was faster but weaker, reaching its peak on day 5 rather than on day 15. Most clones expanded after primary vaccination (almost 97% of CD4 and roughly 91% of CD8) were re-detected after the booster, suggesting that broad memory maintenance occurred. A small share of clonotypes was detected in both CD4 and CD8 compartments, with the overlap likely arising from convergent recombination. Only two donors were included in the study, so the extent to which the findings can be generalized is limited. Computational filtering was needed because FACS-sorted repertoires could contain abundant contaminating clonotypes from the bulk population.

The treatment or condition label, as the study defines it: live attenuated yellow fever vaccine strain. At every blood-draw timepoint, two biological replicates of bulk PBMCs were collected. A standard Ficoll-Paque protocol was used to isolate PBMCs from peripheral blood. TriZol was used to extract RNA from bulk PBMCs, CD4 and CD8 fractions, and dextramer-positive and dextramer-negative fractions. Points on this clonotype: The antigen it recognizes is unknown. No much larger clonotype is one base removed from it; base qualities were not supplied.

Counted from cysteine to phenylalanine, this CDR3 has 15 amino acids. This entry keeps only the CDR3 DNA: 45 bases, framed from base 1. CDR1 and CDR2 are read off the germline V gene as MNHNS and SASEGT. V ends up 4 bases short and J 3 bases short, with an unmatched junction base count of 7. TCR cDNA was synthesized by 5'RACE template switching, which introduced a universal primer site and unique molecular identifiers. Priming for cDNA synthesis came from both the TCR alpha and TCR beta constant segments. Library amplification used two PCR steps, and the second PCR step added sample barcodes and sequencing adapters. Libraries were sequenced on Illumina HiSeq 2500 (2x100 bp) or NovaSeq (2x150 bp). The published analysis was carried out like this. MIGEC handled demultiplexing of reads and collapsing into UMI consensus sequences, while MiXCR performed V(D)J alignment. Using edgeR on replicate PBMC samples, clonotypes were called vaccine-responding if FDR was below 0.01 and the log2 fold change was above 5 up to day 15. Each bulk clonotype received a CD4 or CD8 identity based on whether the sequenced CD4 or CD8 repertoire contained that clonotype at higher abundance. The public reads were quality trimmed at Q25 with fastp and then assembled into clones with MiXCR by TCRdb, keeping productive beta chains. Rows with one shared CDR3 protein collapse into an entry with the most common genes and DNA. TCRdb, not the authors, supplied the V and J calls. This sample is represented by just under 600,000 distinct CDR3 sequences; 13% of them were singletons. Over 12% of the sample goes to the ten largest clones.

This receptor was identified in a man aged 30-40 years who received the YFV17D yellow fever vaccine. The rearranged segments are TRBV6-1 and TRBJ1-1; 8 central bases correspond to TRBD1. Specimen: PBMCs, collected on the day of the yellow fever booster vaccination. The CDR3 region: CASSVKTGADTEAFF. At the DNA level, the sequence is TGTGCCAGCAGTGTAAAGACAGGGGCCGACACTGAAGCTTTCTTT.